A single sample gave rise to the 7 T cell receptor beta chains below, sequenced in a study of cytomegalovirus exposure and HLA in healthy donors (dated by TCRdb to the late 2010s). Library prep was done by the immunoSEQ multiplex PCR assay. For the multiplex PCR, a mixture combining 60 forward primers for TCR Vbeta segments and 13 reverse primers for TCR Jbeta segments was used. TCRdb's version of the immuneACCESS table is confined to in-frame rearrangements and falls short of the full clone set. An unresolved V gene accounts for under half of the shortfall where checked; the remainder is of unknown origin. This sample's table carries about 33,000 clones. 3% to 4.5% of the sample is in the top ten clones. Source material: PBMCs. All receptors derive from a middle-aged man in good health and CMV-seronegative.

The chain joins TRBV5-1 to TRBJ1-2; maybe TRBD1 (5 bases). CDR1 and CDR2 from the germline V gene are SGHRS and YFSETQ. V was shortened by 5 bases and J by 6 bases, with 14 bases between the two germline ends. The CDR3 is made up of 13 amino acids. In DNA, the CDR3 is TGCGCCAGCAGGCCTAAAACAGGAGATGGCTACACCTTC. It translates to CASRPKTGDGYTF.

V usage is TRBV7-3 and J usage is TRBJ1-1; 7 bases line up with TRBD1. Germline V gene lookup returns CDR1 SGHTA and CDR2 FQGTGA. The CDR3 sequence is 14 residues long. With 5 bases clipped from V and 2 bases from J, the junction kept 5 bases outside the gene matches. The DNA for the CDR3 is TGTGCCAGCAGCCAAGGGGGCAGAAACACTGAAGCTTTCTTT. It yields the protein CASSQGGRNTEAFF.

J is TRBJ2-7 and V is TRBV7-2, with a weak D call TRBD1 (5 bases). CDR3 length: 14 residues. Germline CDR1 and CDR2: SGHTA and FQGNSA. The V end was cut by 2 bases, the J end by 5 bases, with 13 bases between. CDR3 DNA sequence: TGTGCCAGCAGCTTAAGACAGCCTTCCGACGAGCAGTACTTC. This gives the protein CASSLRQPSDEQYF.

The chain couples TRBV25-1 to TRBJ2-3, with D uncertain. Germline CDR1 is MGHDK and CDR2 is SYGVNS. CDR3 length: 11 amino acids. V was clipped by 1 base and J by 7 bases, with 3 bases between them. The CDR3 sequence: CASSELNTQYF. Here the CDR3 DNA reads TGTGCCAGCAGTGAATTAAATACGCAGTATTTT.

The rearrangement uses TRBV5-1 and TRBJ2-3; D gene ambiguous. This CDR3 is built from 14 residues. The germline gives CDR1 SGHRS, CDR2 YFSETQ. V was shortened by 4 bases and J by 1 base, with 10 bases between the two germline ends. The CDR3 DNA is TGCGCCAGCAGCATGGACCCGGGCACAGATACGCAGTATTTT. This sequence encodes CASSMDPGTDTQYF. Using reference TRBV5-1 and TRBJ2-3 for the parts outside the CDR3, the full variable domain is KAGVTQTPRYLIKTRGQQVTLSCSPISGHRSVSWYQQTPGQGLQFLFEYFSETQRNKGNFPGRFSGRQFSNSRSEMNVSTLELGDSALYLCASSMDPGTDTQYFGPGTRLTVL.

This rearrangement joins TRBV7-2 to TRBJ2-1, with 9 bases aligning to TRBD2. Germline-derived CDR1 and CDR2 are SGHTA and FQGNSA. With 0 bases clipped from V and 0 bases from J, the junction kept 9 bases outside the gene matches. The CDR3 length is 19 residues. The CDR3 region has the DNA TGTGCCAGCAGCTTAGCGGCGACTAGCGGTTTCAGCTCCTACAATGAGCAGTTCTTC. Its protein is CASSLAATSGFSSYNEQFF. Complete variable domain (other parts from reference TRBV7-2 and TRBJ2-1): GAGVSQSPSNKVTEKGKDVELRCDPISGHTALYWYRQSLGQGLEFLIYFQGNSAPDKSGLPSDRFSAERTGGSVSTLTIQRTQQEDSAVYLCASSLAATSGFSSYNEQFFGPGTRLTVL.

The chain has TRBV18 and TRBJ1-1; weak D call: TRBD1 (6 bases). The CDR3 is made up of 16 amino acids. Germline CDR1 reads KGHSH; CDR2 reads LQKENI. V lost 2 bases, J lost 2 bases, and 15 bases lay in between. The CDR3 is CASSPIDQGPNTEAFF. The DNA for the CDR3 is TGTGCCAGCTCACCAATCGACCAGGGGCCCAACACTGAAGCTTTCTTT. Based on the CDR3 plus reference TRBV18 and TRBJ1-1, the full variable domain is NAGVMQNPRHLVRRRGQEARLRCSPMKGHSHVYWYRQLPEEGLKFMVYLQKENIIDESGMPKERFSAEFPKEGPSILRIQQVVRGDSAAYFCASSPIDQGPNTEAFFGQGTRLTVV.